A selection of T cell receptor beta chains follows, all from one sample in a study of T cell repertoires in cytomegalovirus infection. Each CDR3 protein gets one entry after TCRdb re-called the reads with MiXCR. The repertoire includes hundreds of thousands of distinct CDR3 sequences, roughly 26% of them detected once, and 7% to 9% sits in the top ten. The sequenced sample consisted of CD8+ T cells from PBMCs. The source is a human donor in good health (CMV status not recorded). Some clones in this sample may be carry-over from other donors' samples. Both conserved end residues are part of each CDR3. D genes are given only for firm matches. Clone size appears in some rows only: once, few, many, or a class for an expanded clone.

many	TRBV7-6	TRBD2	15	TRBJ2-1	TGTGCCAGCAGCTTTATGCGGGGGGGCCACAATGAGCAGTTCTTC	CASSFMRGGHNEQFF
-	TRBV6-6	-	17	TRBJ1-6	TGTGCCAGCAGTTACAACACGCCGAGCTCCTATAATTCACCCCTCCACTTT	CASSYNTPSSYNSPLHF
-	TRBV4-1	TRBD2	15	TRBJ2-1	TGCGCCAGCAGCCAAGTCCTAGCGGTACACAATGAGCAGTTCTTC	CASSQVLAVHNEQFF
few	TRBV28	-	13	TRBJ1-1	TGTGCCAGCAGTCTAAACTCCCCATCTGAAGCTTTCTTT	CASSLNSPSEAFF
-	TRBV2	-	11	TRBJ2-7	TGTGCCAGCAGTTCCCGACTAGGCCAGTACTTC	CASSSRLGQYF
few	TRBV7-9	-	12	TRBJ2-1	TGTGCCAGCAGCGGGGCGGTCGATGAGCAGTTCTTC	CASSGAVDEQFF
-	TRBV26	-	20	TRBJ2-2	TGTGCCAACAGTTCCGCTCGAACTAGCTACGGACGGACGAACACTGGGGAGCTGTTTTTT	CANSSARTSYGRTNTGELFF
-	TRBV7-8	-	15	TRBJ1-1	TGTGCCAGCAGCTCTCAGGCGGGGGGTTATCCTGAAGCTTTCTTT	CASSSQAGGYPEAFF
few	TRBV29-1	TRBD2	15	TRBJ2-1	TGCAGCGTTGAAAAGGGACTAGCGGGGGTTAATGAGCAGTTCTTC	CSVEKGLAGVNEQFF
few	TRBV6-6	-	14	TRBJ1-5	TGTGCCAGCAGGACAAGGGAAAGCAATCAGCCCCAGCATTTT	CASRTRESNQPQHF
-	TRBV2	-	13	TRBJ1-1	TGTGCCTACTCGAGGAGGGGGTACCCTGAAGCTTTCTTT	CAYSRRGYPEAFF
-	TRBV7-3	-	16	TRBJ1-2	TGTGCCAGCAGCACACATCGGACAGCAATTAACTATGGCTACACCTTC	CASSTHRTAINYGYTF
few	TRBV18	TRBD1	12	TRBJ1-2	TGTGCCAGCTCGGACAGGGCCTATGGCTACACCTTC	CASSDRAYGYTF
many	TRBV7-6	TRBD2	14	TRBJ2-1	TGTGCCAGCAGCAAGCGGACTAGCGTGAATGAGCAGTTCTTC	CASSKRTSVNEQFF
many	TRBV7-9	-	16	TRBJ1-3	TGTGCCAGCAGCACGGACGGAGGGAAAGATTGGAGCACCATATATTTT	CASSTDGGKDWSTIYF
-	TRBV29-1	-	15	TRBJ2-1	TGCAGCGTTGAAGATCCCGGGGCCGGCATCAATGAGCAGTTCTTC	CSVEDPGAGINEQFF
-	TRBV28	-	16	TRBJ2-3	TGTGCCAGCAGTTACCTACAGGGGAGGAGCACAGATACGCAGTATTTT	CASSYLQGRSTDTQYF
-	TRBV10-3	-	15	TRBJ2-2	TGTGCCATCAGATCCGGGACACCCGACACCGGGGAGCTGTTTTTT	CAIRSGTPDTGELFF
few	TRBV28	TRBD1	14	TRBJ1-1	TGTGCCAGCAGCTCGACAGGGTGGAGGGATGAAGCTTTCTTT	CASSSTGWRDEAFF
-	TRBV28	TRBD2	18	TRBJ2-2	TGTGCCAGCAGTTTACGGCTAGCGGGGGGGCAAGACACCGGGGAGCTGTTTTTT	CASSLRLAGGQDTGELFF
few	TRBV20-1	-	14	TRBJ1-2	TGCAGTGCTACCAAAAGGGACCCAAACTATGGCTACACCTTC	CSATKRDPNYGYTF
-	TRBV6-8	TRBD1	14	TRBJ2-5	TGTGCCAGCACCCTCCAGGGGGTTCAAGAGACCCAGTACTTC	CASTLQGVQETQYF
many	TRBV6-6	-	18	TRBJ1-1	TGTGCCAGCAGTTACATCATTTTGGGGGACGAAACAAAGACTGAAGCTTTCTTT	CASSYIILGDETKTEAFF
few	TRBV29-1	-	11	TRBJ2-3	TGCAGCTCCCTGGGGGGAGATACGCAGTATTTT	CSSLGGDTQYF
few	TRBV29-1	TRBD2	21	TRBJ2-1	TGCAGCGTTGAAGGCCCCCTCGAGACTAGCGGGGGAGGGGAGATATACAATGAGCAGTTCTTC	CSVEGPLETSGGGEIYNEQFF
few	TRBV7-9	-	13	TRBJ2-3	TGTGCCAGTTGCGACGGCTTAACAGATACGCAGTATTTT	CASCDGLTDTQYF